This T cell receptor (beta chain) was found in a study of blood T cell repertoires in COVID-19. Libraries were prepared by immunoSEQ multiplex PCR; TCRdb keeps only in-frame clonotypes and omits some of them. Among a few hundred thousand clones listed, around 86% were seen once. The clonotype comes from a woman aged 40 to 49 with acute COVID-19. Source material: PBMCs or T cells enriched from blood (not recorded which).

The CDR3 region is CASSPGDQETQYF. CDR3 nucleotides: TGTGCCAGCAGCCCAGGGGACCAAGAGACCCAGTACTTC. The rearrangement joins TRBV7-3 to TRBJ2-5; TRBD1 might be the D (6 bases). Trimming stripped 5 bases from V and 0 bases from J, with 7 bases between. The CDR3 covers 13 residues. Germline-derived CDR1 and CDR2 are SGHTA and FQGTGA.